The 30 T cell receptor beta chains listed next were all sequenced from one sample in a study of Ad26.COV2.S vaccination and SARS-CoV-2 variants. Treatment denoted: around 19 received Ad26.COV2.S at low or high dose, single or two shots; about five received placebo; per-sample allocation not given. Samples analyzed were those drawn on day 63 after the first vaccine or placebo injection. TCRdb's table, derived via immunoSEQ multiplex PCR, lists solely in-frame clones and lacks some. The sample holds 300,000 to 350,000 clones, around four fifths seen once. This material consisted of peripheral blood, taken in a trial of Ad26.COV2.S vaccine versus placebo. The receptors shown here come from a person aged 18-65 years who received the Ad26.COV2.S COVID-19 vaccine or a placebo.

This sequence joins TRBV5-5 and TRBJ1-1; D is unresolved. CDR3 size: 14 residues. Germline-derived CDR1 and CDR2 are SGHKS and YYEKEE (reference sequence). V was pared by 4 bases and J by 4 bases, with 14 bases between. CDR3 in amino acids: CASSPLGRVTEAFF. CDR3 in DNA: TGTGCCAGCAGCCCCCTTGGTAGGGTCACTGAAGCTTTCTTT.

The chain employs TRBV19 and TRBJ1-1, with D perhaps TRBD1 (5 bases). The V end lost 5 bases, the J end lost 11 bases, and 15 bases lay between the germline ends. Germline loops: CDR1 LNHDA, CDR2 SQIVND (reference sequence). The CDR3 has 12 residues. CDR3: CASSGPHGAAFF. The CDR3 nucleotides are TGTGCCAGTAGTGGGCCCCATGGGGCCGCTTTCTTT.

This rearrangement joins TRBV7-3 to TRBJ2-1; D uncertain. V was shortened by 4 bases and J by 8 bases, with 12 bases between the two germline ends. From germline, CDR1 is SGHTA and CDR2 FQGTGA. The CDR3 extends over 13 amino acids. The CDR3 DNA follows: TGTGCCAGCAGCTCATCTAGGCTCCATGAGCAGTTCTTC. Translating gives CASSSSRLHEQFF.

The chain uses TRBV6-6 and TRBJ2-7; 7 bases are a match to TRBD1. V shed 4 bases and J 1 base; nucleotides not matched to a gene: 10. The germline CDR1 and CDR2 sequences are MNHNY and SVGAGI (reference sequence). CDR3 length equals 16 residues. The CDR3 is CASSFPSDRTSYEQYF. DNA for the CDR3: TGTGCCAGCAGTTTCCCATCGGACAGGACTTCCTACGAGCAGTACTTC.

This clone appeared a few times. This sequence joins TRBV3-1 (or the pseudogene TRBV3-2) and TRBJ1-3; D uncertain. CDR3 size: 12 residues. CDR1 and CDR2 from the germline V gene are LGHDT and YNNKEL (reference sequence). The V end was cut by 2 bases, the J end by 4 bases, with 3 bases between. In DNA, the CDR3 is TGTGCCAGCAGCCAAAACGGAAACACCATATATTTT. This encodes CASSQNGNTIYF.

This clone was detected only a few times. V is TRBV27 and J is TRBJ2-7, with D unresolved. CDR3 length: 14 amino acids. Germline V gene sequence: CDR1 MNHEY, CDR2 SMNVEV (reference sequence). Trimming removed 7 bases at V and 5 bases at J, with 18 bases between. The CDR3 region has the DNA TGTGCCAGCAAGTTCATCGGCCTGGGAAACGAGCAGTACTTC. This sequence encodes CASKFIGLGNEQYF.

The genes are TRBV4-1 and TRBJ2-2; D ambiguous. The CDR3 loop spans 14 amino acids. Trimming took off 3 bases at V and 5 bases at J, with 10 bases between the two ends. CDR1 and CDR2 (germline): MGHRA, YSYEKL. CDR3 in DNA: TGCGCCAGCAGCCATCCCCCGAGGACCGGGGAGCTGTTTTTT. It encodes CASSHPPRTGELFF.

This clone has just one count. The CDR3 loop is CASRPSRNLAYGYTF. In DNA form, the CDR3 reads TGTGCCAGCAGGCCCTCGCGGAACTTGGCCTATGGCTACACCTTC. The chain employs TRBV2 and TRBJ1-2; D remains unclear. The CDR3 is 15 residues long. V lost 6 bases and J 4 bases, leaving 18 bases between the germline ends. CDR1 SNHLY and CDR2 FYNNEI come from the germline V gene.

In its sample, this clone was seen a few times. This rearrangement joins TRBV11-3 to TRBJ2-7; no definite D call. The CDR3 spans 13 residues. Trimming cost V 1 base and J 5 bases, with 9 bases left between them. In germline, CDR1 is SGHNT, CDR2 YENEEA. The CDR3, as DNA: TGTGCCAGCAGCTTAGCTATTTCCCACGAGCAGTACTTC. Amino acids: CASSLAISHEQYF.

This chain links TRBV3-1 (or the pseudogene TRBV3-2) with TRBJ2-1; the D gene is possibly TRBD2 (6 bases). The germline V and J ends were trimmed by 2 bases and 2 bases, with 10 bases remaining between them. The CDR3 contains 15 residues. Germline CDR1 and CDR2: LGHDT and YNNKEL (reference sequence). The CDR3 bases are TGTGCCAGCAGCCAACCTCGACTAGCCTACAATGAGCAGTTCTTC. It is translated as CASSQPRLAYNEQFF.

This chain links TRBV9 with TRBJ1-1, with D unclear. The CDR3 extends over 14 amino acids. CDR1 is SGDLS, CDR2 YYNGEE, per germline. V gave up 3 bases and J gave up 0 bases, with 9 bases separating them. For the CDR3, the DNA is TGTGCCAGCAGCGCGAAGATCATGAACACTGAAGCTTTCTTT. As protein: CASSAKIMNTEAFF.

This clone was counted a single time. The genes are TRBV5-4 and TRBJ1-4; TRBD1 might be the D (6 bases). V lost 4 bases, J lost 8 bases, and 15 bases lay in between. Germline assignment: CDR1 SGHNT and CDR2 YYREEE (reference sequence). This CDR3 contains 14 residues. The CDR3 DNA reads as TGTGCCAGCAGCCCGGAGGGGGTGGGAGAAAAACTGTTTTTT. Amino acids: CASSPEGVGEKLFF. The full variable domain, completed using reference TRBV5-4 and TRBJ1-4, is ETGVTQSPTHLIKTRGQQVTLRCSSQSGHNTVSWYQQALGQGPQFIFQYYREEENGRGNFPPRFSGLQFPNYSSELNVNALELDDSALYLCASSPEGVGEKLFFGSGTQLSVL.

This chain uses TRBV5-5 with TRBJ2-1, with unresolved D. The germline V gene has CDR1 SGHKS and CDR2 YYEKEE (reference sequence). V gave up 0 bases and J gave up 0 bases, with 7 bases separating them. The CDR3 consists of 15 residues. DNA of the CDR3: TGTGCCAGCAGCTTGGGTCTAGACTCCTACAATGAGCAGTTCTTC. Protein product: CASSLGLDSYNEQFF.

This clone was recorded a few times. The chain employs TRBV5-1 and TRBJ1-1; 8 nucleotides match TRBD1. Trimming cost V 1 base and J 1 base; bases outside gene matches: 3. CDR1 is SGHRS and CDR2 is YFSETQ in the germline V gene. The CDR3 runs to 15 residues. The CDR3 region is CASSLRQGRNTEAFF. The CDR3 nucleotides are TGCGCCAGCAGCTTGCGACAGGGGCGGAACACTGAAGCTTTCTTT.

CDR3 sequence: CASSGTSRGAFF. CDR3 coding DNA: TGTGCCAGCAGCGGTACGTCCCGAGGGGCTTTCTTT. V gene TRBV11-2 combines with J gene TRBJ1-1; no firm D call. CDR1 is SGHAT and CDR2 is FQNNGV in the germline V gene. This CDR3 is built from 12 residues. Trimming took off 5 bases at V and 11 bases at J, with 15 bases between the two ends.

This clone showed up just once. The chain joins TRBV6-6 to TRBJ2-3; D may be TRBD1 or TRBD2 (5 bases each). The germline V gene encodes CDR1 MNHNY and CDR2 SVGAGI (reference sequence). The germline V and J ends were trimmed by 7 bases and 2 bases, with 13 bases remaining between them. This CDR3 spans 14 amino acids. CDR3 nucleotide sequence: TGTGCCAGCACCAGAGGGACCTCCACAGATACGCAGTATTTT. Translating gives CASTRGTSTDTQYF.

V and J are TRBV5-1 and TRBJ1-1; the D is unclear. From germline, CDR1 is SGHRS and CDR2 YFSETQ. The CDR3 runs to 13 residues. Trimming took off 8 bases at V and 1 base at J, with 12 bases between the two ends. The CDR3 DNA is TGCGCCAGTCACTGGACCGAGAACACTGAAGCTTTCTTT. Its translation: CASHWTENTEAFF.

CDR3 in amino acids: CASSDWDIREFYGYTF. The DNA for the CDR3 is TGTGCCAGCAGTGATTGGGACATCCGCGAATTCTATGGCTACACCTTC. This rearrangement joins TRBV6-1 to TRBJ1-2; possible D gene TRBD1, 6 bases. The V and J ends lost 3 bases and 4 bases respectively, with 18 bases between them. The CDR3 has 16 residues. Germline V lookup: CDR1 MNHNS, CDR2 SASEGT.

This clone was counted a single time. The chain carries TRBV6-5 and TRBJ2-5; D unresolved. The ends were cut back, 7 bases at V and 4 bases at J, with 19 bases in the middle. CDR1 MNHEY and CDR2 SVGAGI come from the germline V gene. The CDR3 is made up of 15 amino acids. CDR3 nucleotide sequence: TGTGCCAGCAAGCTCGAGCGAACGTCCCCAGAGACCCAGTACTTC. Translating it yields CASKLERTSPETQYF.

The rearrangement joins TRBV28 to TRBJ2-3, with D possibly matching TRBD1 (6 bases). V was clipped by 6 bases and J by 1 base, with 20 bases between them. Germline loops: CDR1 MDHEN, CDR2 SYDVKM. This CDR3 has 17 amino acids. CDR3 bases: TGTGCCAGCAGCGATGCCAGGGGCGGATCGGGCACAGATACGCAGTATTTT. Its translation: CASSDARGGSGTDTQYF.

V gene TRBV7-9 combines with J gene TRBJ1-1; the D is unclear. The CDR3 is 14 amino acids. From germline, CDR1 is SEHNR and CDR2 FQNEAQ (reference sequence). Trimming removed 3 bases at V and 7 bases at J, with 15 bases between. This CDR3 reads CASSLGLKSFEAFF. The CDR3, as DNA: TGTGCCAGCAGCTTGGGTCTGAAGAGTTTTGAAGCTTTCTTT.

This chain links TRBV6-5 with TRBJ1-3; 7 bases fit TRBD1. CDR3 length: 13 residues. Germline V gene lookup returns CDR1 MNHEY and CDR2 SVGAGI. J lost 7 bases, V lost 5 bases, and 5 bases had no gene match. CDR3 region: CASSTGEFNTIYF. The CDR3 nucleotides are TGTGCCAGCAGTACAGGGGAATTCAACACCATATATTTT.

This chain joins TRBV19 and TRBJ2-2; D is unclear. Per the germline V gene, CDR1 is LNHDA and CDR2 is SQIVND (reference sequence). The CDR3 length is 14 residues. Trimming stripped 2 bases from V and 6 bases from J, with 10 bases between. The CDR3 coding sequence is TGTGCCAGTAGTATACTACCGAGGCCCGGGGAGCTGTTTTTT. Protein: CASSILPRPGELFF.

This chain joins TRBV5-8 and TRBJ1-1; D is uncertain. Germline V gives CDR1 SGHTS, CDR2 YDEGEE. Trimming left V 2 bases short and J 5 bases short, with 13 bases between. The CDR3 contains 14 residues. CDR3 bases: TGTGCCAGCAGCTTAGAACTTGGCGGAACTGAAGCTTTCTTT. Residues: CASSLELGGTEAFF.

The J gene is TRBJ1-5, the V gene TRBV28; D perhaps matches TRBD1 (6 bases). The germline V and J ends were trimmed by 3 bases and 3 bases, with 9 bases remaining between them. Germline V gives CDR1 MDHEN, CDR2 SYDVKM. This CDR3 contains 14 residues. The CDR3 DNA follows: TGTGCCAGCAGTTTTACAGGGTTCAATCAGCCCCAGCATTTT. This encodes CASSFTGFNQPQHF.

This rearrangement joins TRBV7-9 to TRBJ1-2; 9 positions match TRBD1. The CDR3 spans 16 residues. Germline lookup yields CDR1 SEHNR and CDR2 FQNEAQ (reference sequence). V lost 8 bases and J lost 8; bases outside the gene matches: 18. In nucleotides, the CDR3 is TGTGCCAGCGTCCGTGAAGTCGGGACAGGGAGTACGGGCTACACCTTC. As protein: CASVREVGTGSTGYTF.

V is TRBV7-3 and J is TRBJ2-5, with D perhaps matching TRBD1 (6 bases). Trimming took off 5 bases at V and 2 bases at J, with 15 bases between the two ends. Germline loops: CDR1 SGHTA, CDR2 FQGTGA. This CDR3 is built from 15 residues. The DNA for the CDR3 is TGTGCCAGCAGCATCGGACAGAGCCTACAAGAGACCCAGTACTTC. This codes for CASSIGQSLQETQYF.

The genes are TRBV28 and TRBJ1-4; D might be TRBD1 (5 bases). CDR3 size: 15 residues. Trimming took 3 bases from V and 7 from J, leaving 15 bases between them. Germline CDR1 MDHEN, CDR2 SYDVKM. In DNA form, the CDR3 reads TGTGCCAGCAGTTTTTCGGGGACCGCGGGTGAAAAACTGTTTTTT. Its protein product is CASSFSGTAGEKLFF.

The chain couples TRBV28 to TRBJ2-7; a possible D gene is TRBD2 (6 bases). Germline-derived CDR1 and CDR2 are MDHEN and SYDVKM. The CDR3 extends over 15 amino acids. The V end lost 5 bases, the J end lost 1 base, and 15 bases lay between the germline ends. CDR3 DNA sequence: TGTGCCAGCAGTCCAACCCCGGGACTTTCCTACGAGCAGTACTTC. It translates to CASSPTPGLSYEQYF.

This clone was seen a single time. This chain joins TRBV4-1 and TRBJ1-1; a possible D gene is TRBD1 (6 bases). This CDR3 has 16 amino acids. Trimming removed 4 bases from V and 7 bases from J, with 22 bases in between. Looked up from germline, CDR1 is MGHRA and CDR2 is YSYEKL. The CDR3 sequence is CASSPTPPKWDIEAFF. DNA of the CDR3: TGCGCCAGCAGCCCGACCCCCCCGAAGTGGGACATTGAAGCTTTCTTT.